The present T cell receptor beta chain was sequenced within a study of radiotherapy plus CTLA-4 blockade in lung cancer. CDR1 is SGDLS, CDR2 YYNGEE, per germline. CDR3 length: 15 amino acids. The germline V and J ends were trimmed by 0 bases and 0 bases, with 8 bases remaining between them. Libraries were prepared by immunoSEQ multiplex PCR; TCRdb keeps only in-frame clonotypes and omits some of them. The sample lists about 88,000 clones, about two thirds occurring once. Patients had chemo-refractory metastatic non-small-cell lung cancer and received focal radiation plus CTLA-4 blockade that used ipilimumab. A word on this clone: Within the sample, other DNA sequences also encode this same CDR3.

This material consisted of peripheral blood, taken from a patient treated with radiotherapy plus ipilimumab. This TCR was sampled from a human donor with non-small cell lung cancer that progressed on radiotherapy plus ipilimumab. The chain recombines TRBV9 with TRBJ2-3; no firm D call. CDR3 coding DNA: TGTGCCAGCAGCGTAGGAGAACCCAGCACAGATACGCAGTATTTT. Residues: CASSVGEPSTDTQYF.